This T cell receptor (beta chain) was sequenced in a study of early T cells in non-severe SARS-CoV-2 infection. Study details: The authors sequenced bulk RNA from unsorted whole blood, leaving chains unpaired.

Trimming shortened V by 4 bases and J by 4 bases, and 18 bases separated the two germline ends. Looked up from germline, CDR1 is DFQATT and CDR2 is SNEGSKA (reference sequence). The CDR3 runs 15 residues. Separate cDNA molecules each had unique molecular identifiers attached to them. MiXCR was run by TCRdb on the 5' RACE reads, yielding one entry per CDR3 protein. The sample has around 81,000 distinct CDR3 sequences, roughly 13% seen once; the top ten hold about a tenth. A word on this clonotype: The target antigen is unknown.

Notes on the study in general: There was a bias toward anti-spike CD8 responses in VDJdb matching, which missed private and CD4 specificities.

This receptor was obtained from an adult who was a healthcare worker with PCR-confirmed SARS-CoV-2 infection or an uninfected control (not recorded which). Sample: whole blood. The rearrangement uses TRBV20-1 and TRBJ2-3, with a weak D call TRBD1 (6 bases). The CDR3 coding sequence is TGCAGTGCTAAGGACAGCGTAAAACCATCAGATACGCAGTATTTT. Translated: CSAKDSVKPSDTQYF.